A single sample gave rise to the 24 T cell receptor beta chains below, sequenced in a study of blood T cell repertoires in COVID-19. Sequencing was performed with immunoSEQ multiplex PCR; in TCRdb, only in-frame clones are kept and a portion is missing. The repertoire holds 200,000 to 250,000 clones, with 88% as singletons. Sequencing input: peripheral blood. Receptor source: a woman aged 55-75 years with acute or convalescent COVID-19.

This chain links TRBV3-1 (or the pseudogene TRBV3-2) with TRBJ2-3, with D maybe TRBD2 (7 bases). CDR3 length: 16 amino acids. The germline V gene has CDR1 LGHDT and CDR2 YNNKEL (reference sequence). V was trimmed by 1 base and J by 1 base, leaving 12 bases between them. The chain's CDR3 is CASSQVGGARTDTQYF. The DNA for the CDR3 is TGTGCCAGCAGCCAAGTTGGGGGGGCCCGCACAGATACGCAGTATTTT.

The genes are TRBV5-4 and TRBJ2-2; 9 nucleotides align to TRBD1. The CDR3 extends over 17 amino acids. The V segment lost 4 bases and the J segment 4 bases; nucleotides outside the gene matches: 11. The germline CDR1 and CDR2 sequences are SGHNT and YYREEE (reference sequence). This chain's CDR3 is CASSDGRDRASTGELFF. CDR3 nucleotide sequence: TGTGCCAGCAGCGACGGCCGGGACAGGGCGAGCACCGGGGAGCTGTTTTTT. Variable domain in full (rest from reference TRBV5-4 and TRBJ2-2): ETGVTQSPTHLIKTRGQQVTLRCSSQSGHNTVSWYQQALGQGPQFIFQYYREEENGRGNFPPRFSGLQFPNYSSELNVNALELDDSALYLCASSDGRDRASTGELFFGEGSRLTVL.

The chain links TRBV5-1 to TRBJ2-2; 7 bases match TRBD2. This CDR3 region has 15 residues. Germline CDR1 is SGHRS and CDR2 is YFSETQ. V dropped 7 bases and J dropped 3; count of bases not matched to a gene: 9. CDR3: CASGGGLIYTGELFF. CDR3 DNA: TGCGCCAGCGGCGGGGGACTTATATACACCGGGGAGCTGTTTTTT.

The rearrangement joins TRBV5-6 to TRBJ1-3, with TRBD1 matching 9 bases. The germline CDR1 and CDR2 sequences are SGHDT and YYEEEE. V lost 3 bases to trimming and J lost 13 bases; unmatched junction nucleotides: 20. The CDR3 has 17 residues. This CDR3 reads CASSSGTGPVMAHPIYF. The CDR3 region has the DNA TGTGCCAGCAGCTCCGGGACAGGGCCTGTGATGGCTCACCCTATATATTTT.

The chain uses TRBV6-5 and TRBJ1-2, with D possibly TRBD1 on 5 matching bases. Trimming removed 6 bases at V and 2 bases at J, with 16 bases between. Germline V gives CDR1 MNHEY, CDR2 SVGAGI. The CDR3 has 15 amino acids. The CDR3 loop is CASSNPYRSNYGYTF. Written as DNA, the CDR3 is TGTGCCAGCAGCAATCCTTACAGGTCCAACTATGGCTACACCTTC.

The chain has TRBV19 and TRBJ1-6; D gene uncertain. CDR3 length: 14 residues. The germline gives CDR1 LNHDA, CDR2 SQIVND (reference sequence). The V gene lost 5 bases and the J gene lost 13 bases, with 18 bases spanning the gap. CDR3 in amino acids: CASSPTGPVFPLHF. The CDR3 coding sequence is TGTGCCAGTAGTCCGACGGGTCCAGTCTTCCCCCTCCACTTT.

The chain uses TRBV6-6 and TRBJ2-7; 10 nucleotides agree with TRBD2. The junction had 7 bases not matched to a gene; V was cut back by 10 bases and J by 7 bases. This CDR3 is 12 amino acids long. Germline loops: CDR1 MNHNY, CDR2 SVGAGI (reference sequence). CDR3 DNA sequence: TGTGCCACCGACGGACTAGCGGCTGAGCAGTACTTC. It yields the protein CATDGLAAEQYF.

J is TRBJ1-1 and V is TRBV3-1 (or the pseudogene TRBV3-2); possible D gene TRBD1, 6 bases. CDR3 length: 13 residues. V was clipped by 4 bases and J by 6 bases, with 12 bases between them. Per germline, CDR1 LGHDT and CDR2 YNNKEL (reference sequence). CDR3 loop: CASSLRQAPEAFF. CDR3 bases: TGTGCCAGCAGCCTACGACAGGCACCTGAAGCTTTCTTT.

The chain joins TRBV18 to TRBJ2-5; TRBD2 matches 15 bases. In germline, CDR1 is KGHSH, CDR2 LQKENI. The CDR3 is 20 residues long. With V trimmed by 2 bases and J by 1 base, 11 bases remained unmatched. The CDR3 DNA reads TGTGCCAGCTCACCAGTTTCGGGGACTAGCGGGGGGTCGTCCCAAGAGACCCAGTACTTC. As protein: CASSPVSGTSGGSSQETQYF.

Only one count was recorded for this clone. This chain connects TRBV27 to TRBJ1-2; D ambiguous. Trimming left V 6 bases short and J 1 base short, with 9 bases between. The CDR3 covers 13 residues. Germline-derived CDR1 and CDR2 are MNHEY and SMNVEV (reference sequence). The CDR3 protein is CASSTQVNYGYTF. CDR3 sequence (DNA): TGTGCCAGCAGCACCCAGGTTAACTATGGCTACACCTTC.

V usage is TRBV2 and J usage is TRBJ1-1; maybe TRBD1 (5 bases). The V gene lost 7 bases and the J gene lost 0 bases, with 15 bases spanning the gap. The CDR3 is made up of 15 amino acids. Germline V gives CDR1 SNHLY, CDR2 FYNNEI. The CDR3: CASIGGHYLNTEAFF. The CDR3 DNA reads TGTGCCAGCATAGGTGGACACTACTTGAACACTGAAGCTTTCTTT.

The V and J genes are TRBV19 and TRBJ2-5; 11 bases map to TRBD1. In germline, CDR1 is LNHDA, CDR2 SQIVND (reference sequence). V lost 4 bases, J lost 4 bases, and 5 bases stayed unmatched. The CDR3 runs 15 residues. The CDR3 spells CASSTWTGGLETQYF. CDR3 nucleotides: TGTGCCAGTAGTACTTGGACAGGGGGCTTAGAGACCCAGTACTTC.

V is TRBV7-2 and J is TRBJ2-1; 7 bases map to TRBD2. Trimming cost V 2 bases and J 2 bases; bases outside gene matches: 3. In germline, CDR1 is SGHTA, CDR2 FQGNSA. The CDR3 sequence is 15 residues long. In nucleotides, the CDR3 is TGTGCCAGCAGCTTAACCCGGGGGGCCTACAATGAGCAGTTCTTC. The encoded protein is CASSLTRGAYNEQFF.

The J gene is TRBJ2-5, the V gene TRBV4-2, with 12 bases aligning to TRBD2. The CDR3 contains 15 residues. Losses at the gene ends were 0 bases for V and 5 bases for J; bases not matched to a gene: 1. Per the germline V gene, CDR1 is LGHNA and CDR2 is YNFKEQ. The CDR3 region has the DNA TGTGCCAGCAGCCAAGAAACTAGCGGGAGGGAGACCCAGTACTTC. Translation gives CASSQETSGRETQYF.

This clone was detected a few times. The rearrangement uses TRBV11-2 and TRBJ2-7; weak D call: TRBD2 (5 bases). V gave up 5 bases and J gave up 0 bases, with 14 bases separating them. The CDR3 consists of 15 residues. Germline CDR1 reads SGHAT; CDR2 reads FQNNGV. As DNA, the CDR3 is TGTGCCAGCAGCCCCGCGGCGGGCTCCTCCTACGAGCAGTACTTC. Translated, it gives CASSPAAGSSYEQYF.

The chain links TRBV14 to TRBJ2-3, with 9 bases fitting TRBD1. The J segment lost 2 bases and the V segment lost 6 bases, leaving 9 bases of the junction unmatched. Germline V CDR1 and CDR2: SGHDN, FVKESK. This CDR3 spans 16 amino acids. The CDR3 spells CASRPSTGGITDTQYF. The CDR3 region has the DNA TGTGCCAGCAGGCCTTCTACAGGGGGCATCACAGATACGCAGTATTTT.

The CDR3 sequence is CAISEAGGGIQYF. Here the CDR3 DNA reads TGTGCCATCAGTGAAGCGGGAGGGGGCATTCAGTACTTC. The gene calls are TRBV10-3 and TRBJ2-4, with 10 bases aligning to TRBD2. After removal of 3 bases from V and 9 bases from J, the junction contained 2 bases not matched to a gene. Per germline, CDR1 ENHRY and CDR2 SYGVKD. CDR3 length: 13 residues.

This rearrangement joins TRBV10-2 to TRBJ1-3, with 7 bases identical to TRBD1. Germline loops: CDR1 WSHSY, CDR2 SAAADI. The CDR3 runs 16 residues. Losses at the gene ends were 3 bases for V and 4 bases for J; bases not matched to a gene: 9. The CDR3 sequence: CASSERTGVRGNTIYF. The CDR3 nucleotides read TGCGCCAGCAGTGAACGTACAGGGGTTAGAGGAAACACCATATATTTT.

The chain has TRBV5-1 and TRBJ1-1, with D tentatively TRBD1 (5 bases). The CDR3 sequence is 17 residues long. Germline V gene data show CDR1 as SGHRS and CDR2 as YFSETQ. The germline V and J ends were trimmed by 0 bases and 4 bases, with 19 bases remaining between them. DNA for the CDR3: TGCGCCAGCAGCTTGGCCACGGGGGGTGGATTTAGCACTGAAGCTTTCTTT. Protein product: CASSLATGGGFSTEAFF.

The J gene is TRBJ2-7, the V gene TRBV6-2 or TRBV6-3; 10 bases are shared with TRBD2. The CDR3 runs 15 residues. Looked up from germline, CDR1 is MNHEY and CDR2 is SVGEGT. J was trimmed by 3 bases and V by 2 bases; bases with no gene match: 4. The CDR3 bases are TGTGCCAGCAGTTACGGGACTAGCGCGCGCTACGAGCAGTACTTC. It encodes CASSYGTSARYEQYF.

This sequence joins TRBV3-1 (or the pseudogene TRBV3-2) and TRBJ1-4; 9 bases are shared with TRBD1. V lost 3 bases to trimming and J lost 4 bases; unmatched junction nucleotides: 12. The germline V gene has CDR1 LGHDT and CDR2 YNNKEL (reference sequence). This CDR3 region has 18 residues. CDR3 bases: TGTGCCAGCAGCCAGGCACCGGGACAGGGCACGTTTAATGAAAAACTGTTTTTT. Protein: CASSQAPGQGTFNEKLFF.

The CDR3: CASSPDRGRDEKLFF. The CDR3 DNA follows: TGTGCCAGCTCACCAGACAGGGGGCGGGATGAAAAACTGTTTTTT. V usage is TRBV18 and J usage is TRBJ1-4; TRBD1 matches at 10 bases. The CDR3 has 15 amino acids. The V segment lost 2 bases and the J segment 6 bases; nucleotides outside the gene matches: 3. From germline, CDR1 is KGHSH and CDR2 LQKENI.

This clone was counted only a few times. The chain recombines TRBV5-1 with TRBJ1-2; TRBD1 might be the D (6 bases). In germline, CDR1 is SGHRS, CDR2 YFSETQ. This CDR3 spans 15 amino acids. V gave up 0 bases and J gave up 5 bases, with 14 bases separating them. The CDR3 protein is CASSLATGGGYGYTF. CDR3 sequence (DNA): TGCGCCAGCAGCTTGGCGACAGGCGGCGGGTATGGCTACACCTTC.

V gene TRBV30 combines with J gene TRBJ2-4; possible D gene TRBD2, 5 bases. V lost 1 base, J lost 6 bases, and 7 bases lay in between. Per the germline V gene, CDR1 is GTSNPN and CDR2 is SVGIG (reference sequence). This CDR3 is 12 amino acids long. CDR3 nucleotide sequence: TGTGCCTGGAGTGCGGGGTCAAACATTCAGTACTTC. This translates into CAWSAGSNIQYF.